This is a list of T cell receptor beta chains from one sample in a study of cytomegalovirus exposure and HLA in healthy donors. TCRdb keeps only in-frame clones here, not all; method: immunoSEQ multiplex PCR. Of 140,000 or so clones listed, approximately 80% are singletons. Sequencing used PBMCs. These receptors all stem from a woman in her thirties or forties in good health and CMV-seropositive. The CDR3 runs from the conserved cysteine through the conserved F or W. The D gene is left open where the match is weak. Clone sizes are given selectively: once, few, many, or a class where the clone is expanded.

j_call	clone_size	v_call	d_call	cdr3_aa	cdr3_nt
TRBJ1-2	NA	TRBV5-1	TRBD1	CASSLTGQGASGYTF	TGCGCCAGCAGCTTGACGGGACAGGGTGCTAGTGGCTACACCTTC
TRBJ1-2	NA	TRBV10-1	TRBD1	CASRDRGQSFDGYTF	TGCGCCAGCAGGGACAGGGGGCAATCTTTTGATGGCTACACCTTC
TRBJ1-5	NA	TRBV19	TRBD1	CASSMMTGGNQPQHF	TGTGCCAGTAGTATGATGACAGGGGGCAATCAGCCCCAGCATTTT
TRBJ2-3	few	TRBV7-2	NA	CASSFLGRHTDTQYF	TGTGCCAGCAGCTTCCTCGGTCGCCACACAGATACGCAGTATTTT
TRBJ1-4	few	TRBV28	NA	CASSFRGHNEKLFF	TGTGCCAGCAGTTTTAGGGGACATAATGAAAAACTGTTTTTT
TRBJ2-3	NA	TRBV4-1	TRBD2	CASSQVDLGLSTDTQYF	TGCGCCAGCAGCCAAGTCGATCTGGGACTAAGCACAGATACGCAGTATTTT
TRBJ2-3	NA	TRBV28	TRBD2	CASRMKSGSVKDTQYF	TGTGCCAGCAGAATGAAAAGCGGGAGTGTCAAAGATACGCAGTATTTT
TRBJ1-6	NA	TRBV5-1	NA	CASSLVGTGDSPLHF	TGCGCCAGCAGCTTGGTCGGAACCGGGGATTCACCCCTCCACTTT
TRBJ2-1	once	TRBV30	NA	CAWSVRGSRPQIDNEQFF	TGTGCCTGGAGTGTCCGTGGGAGTAGACCACAAATAGACAATGAGCAGTTCTTC
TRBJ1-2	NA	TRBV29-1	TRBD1	CSVVGQGYGYTF	TGCAGCGTTGTGGGACAGGGTTATGGCTACACCTTC
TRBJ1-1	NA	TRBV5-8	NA	CASSQAGQMNTEAFF	TGTGCCAGCAGCCAAGCCGGACAGATGAACACTGAAGCTTTCTTT
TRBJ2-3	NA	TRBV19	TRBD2	CASSRSGYLTDTQYF	TGTGCCAGTAGTCGTAGCGGGTATCTCACAGATACGCAGTATTTT
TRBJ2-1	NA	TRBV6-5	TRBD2	CASSYDTSGTNEQFF	TGTGCCAGCAGTTACGATACTAGCGGGACCAATGAGCAGTTCTTC
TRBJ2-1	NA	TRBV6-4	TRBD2	CASSPISGTSGSFSNEQFF	TGTGCCAGCAGCCCGATCTCCGGGACTAGCGGGAGTTTTAGCAATGAGCAGTTCTTC
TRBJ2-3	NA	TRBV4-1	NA	CASSQAPGSTDTQYF	TGCGCCAGCAGCCAAGCGCCAGGGAGCACAGATACGCAGTATTTT
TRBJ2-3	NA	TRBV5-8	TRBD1	CASSWGQGGIDTQYF	TGTGCCAGCAGCTGGGGACAGGGGGGGATAGATACGCAGTATTTT
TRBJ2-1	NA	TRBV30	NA	CAWSVIGSRDLRNEQFF	TGTGCCTGGAGTGTAATCGGGAGTAGGGATTTACGCAATGAGCAGTTCTTC
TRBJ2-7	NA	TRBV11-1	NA	CASSLETGTPEQYF	TGTGCCAGCAGCTTAGAAACAGGGACCCCCGAGCAGTACTTC
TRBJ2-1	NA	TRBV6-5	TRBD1	CASSPTGVAYNEQFF	TGTGCCAGCAGCCCGACAGGGGTCGCCTACAATGAGCAGTTCTTC
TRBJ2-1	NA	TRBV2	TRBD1	CASVRTGDYNEQFF	TGTGCCAGTGTGAGGACAGGGGACTACAATGAGCAGTTCTTC
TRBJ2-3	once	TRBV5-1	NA	CASSPTGSSTDTQYF	TGCGCCAGCAGCCCAACAGGATCTAGCACAGATACGCAGTATTTT
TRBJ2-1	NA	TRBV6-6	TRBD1	CASSMDRIGHYNEQFF	TGTGCCAGCAGCATGGACAGGATTGGACACTACAATGAGCAGTTCTTC
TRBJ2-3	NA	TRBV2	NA	CASSDRAGGTDTQYF	TGTGCCAGCAGTGACAGGGCTGGCGGCACAGATACGCAGTATTTT
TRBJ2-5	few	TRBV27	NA	CASRAAGAERETQYF	TGTGCCAGCAGGGCGGCGGGGGCCGAACGGGAGACCCAGTACTTC
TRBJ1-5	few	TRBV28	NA	CASGREGQPQHF	TGTGCCAGCGGGAGGGAGGGTCAGCCCCAGCATTTT
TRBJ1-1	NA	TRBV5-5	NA	CASKPRDGHRTEAFF	TGTGCCAGCAAACCCAGAGACGGACACAGGACTGAAGCTTTCTTT
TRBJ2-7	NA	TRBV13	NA	CASSPQGSGTYPLEQYF	TGTGCCAGCAGCCCACAGGGCTCCGGGACCTACCCGCTCGAGCAGTACTTC
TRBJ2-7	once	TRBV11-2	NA	CASSLALGIYEQYF	TGTGCCAGCAGCTTAGCTCTGGGCATCTACGAGCAGTACTTC
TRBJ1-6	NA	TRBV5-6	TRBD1	CASSGTGASPLHF	TGTGCCAGCAGCGGGACAGGCGCTTCACCCCTCCACTTT
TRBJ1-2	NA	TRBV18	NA	CASSPSGGGYTF	TGTGCCAGCTCACCATCCGGGGGTGGCTACACCTTC
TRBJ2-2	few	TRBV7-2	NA	CASSLALTTGELFF	TGTGCCAGCAGCTTAGCGCTAACCACCGGGGAGCTGTTTTTT
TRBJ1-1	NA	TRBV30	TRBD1	CAWSPIGTGNTEAFF	TGTGCCTGGAGTCCAATCGGGACAGGGAACACTGAAGCTTTCTTT
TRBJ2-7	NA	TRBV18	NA	CASSPWSDSYEQYF	TGTGCCAGCTCACCATGGAGCGACTCCTACGAGCAGTACTTC
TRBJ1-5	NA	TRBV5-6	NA	CASSLGSRGDQPQHF	TGTGCCAGCAGCTTGGGGTCTCGGGGGGATCAGCCCCAGCATTTT
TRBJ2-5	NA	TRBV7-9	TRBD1	CASSPGTGFTQETQYF	TGTGCCAGCAGCCCTGGGACAGGCTTTACGCAAGAGACCCAGTACTTC
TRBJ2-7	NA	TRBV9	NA	CASSVAGTVSYEQYF	TGTGCCAGCAGCGTGGCGGGGACAGTCTCCTACGAGCAGTACTTC
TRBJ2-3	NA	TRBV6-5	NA	CASSYSFFRFTDTQYF	TGTGCCAGCAGTTACTCTTTTTTCAGGTTCACAGATACGCAGTATTTT
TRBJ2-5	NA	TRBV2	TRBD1	CASSRQGAGETQYF	TGTGCCAGCAGCAGACAGGGGGCGGGAGAGACCCAGTACTTC
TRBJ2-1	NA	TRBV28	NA	CASSLYNEQFF	TGTGCCAGCAGCCTCTACAATGAGCAGTTCTTC
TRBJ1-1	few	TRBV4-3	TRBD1	CASSQGKNRGYLMNTEAFF	TGCGCCAGCAGCCAAGGAAAGAACAGGGGATACCTTATGAACACTGAAGCTTTCTTT
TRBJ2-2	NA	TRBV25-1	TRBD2	CATGLAGAFGELFF	TGTGCCACGGGACTAGCGGGAGCGTTCGGGGAGCTGTTTTTT
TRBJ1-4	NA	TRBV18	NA	CASSPPKTRQGEIEKLFF	TGTGCCAGCTCACCACCGAAAACCCGGCAGGGTGAGATTGAAAAACTGTTTTTT
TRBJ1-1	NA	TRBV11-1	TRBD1	CASSPRTGRYTEAFF	TGTGCCAGCAGCCCGAGGACAGGGAGGTACACTGAAGCTTTCTTT
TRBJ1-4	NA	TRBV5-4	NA	CASSLGGDSLTGKLFF	TGTGCCAGCAGCTTGGGGGGCGACTCCTTGACTGGAAAACTGTTTTTT
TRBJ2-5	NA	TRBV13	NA	CASSALLRETQYF	TGTGCCAGCAGCGCACTGCTTCGGGAGACCCAGTACTTC